The clone carrying this TCR beta chain appeared many times. Its matching antigen is unknown. The sample comes from a study of neurological immune-mediated disorders. The study, taken as a whole, reports: HTLV-1-associated myelopathy had the most TCR clonal expansion, while multiple sclerosis had the least, a level that fell below healthy controls.

TCRdb reprocessed the 5' RACE reads via MiXCR and lists one record per CDR3 protein. The repertoire holds 25,000 to 30,000 distinct CDR3 sequences, with about a sixth as singletons. Time point meaning: technical triplicate 3. The sorted libraries took about a million CD4+ or CD8+ T cells. The CDR3 spans 16 residues. Germline loops: CDR1 SGHRS, CDR2 YFSETQ. The V segment lost 4 bases and the J segment 8 bases; nucleotides outside the gene matches: 8. The chain links TRBV5-1 to TRBJ2-1; TRBD2 agrees at 14 bases. The sequenced sample consisted of CD4+ T cells from blood. This receptor was identified in a female donor with HTLV-1-associated myelopathy (HAM/TSP). The CDR3 reads CASSARLAGGPDEQFF. CDR3 nucleotides: TGCGCCAGCAGCGCCAGACTAGCGGGGGGGCCGGATGAGCAGTTCTTC.